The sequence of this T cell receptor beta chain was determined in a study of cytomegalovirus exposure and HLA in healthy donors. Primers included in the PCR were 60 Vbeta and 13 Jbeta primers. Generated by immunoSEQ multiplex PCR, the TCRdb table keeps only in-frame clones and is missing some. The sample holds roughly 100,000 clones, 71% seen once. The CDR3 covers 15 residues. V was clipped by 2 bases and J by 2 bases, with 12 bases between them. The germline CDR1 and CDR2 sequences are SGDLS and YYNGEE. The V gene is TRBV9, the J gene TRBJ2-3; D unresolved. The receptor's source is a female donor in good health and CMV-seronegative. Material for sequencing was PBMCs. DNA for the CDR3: TGTGCCAGCAGCGTCTTGAACAGTTTCACAGATACGCAGTATTTT. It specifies CASSVLNSFTDTQYF.